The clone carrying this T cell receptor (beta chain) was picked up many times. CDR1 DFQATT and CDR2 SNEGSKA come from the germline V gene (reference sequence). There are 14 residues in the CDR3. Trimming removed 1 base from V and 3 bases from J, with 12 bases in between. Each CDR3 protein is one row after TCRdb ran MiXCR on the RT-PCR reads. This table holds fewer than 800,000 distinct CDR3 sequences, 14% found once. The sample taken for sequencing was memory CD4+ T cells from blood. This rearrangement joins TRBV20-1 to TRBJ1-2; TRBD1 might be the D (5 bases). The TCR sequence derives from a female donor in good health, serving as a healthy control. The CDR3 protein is CSARGGVYDYGYTF. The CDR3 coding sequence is TGCAGTGCTAGAGGAGGGGTATACGACTATGGCTACACCTTC.